This T cell receptor beta chain was documented in a study of T cells after yellow fever vaccination. Points from the study as a whole: The CD4 compartment and the CD8 compartment contained a small share of clonotypes in common. Repertoires sorted by FACS could include abundant clonotypes that are contaminants from the bulk population.

Comment on this clonotype: Its antigen is undetermined.

The authors made TCR cDNA by 5'RACE template switching, adding a universal primer site and UMIs. TCRdb re-called the 5' RACE reads through MiXCR, storing one row per CDR3 protein. The sample yields 250,000 to 350,000 distinct CDR3 sequences, around 6.8% seen once. The source material was PBMCs, sampled 45 days after the first yellow fever vaccination. The source of this sequence is a man aged 18 to 29 who received the YFV17D yellow fever vaccine.

CDR3 bases: TGTGCCAGCAGCCTCCAACTAGAATTCGAGCAGTTCTTC. Protein product: CASSLQLEFEQFF. The chain is built from TRBV7-9 and TRBJ2-1, with a possible D match to TRBD2 (5 bases). Germline V gene data show CDR1 as SEHNR and CDR2 as FQNEAQ (reference sequence). V lost 5 bases and J lost 10, with 15 bases in between. The CDR3 is made up of 13 amino acids.